One sample yielded the 10 T cell receptor beta chains listed below, sequenced in a study of shared clonotypes between healthy human individuals. Sequencing used immunoSEQ multiplex PCR; TCRdb keeps in-frame clones, though not all of them. Among about 1,500,000 clones listed, around 95% were seen once. The specimen sequenced was naive CD4+ T cells sorted from blood. Subset indicated: CD45RA+ positively selected. The origin of the receptors is a man aged 25-40 years in good health.

The chain couples TRBV15 to TRBJ1-1; D is unclear. Per germline, CDR1 LNHNV and CDR2 YYDKDF (reference sequence). The CDR3 has 15 residues. Trimming shortened V by 0 bases and J by 6 bases, and 14 bases separated the two germline ends. This chain's CDR3 is CATSRDWEVPPEAFF. CDR3 sequence (DNA): TGTGCCACCAGCAGAGATTGGGAGGTACCCCCTGAAGCTTTCTTT.

The CDR3 DNA reads TGTGCCAGCAGTTCGAGGAAGACCATCTACCAAGAGACCCAGTACTTC. It translates to CASSSRKTIYQETQYF. V is TRBV28 and J is TRBJ2-5; D is uncertain. V dropped 4 bases and J dropped 0 bases, with 15 bases sitting between them. The CDR3 consists of 16 residues. The germline CDR1 and CDR2 sequences are MDHEN and SYDVKM.

The J gene is TRBJ2-7, the V gene TRBV18, with unresolved D. The CDR3 sequence is 14 residues long. CDR1 KGHSH and CDR2 LQKENI come from the germline V gene. V gave up 4 bases and J gave up 7 bases, with 17 bases separating them. Written as DNA, the CDR3 is TGTGCCAGCTCACAACAACTCCCCCTACGTGAGCAGTACTTC. This sequence encodes CASSQQLPLREQYF.

The V and J genes are TRBV5-4 and TRBJ2-1, with D maybe TRBD2 (6 bases). The CDR3 totals 14 residues. From germline, CDR1 is SGHNT and CDR2 YYREEE (reference sequence). The V and J ends lost 0 bases and 7 bases respectively, with 11 bases between them. This chain's CDR3 is CASSLVGLANEQFF. As DNA, the CDR3 is TGTGCCAGCAGCTTGGTAGGCCTAGCGAATGAGCAGTTCTTC.

The gene calls are TRBV19 and TRBJ1-5, with D possibly matching TRBD1 (5 bases). CDR1 is LNHDA, CDR2 SQIVND, per germline (reference sequence). Trimming shortened V by 10 bases and J by 3 bases, and 13 bases separated the two germline ends. The CDR3 has 13 residues. This chain's CDR3 is CATGGTVNQPQHF. CDR3 nucleotides: TGTGCCACGGGAGGGACTGTCAATCAGCCCCAGCATTTT.

The chain has TRBV13 and TRBJ2-1; unclear D gene. From germline, CDR1 is PRHDT and CDR2 FYEKMQ (reference sequence). The CDR3 contains 14 residues. Trimming left V 1 base short and J 5 bases short, with 9 bases between. CDR3 in amino acids: CASSLAKVNNEQFF. In DNA, the CDR3 is TGTGCCAGCAGCTTAGCTAAGGTCAACAATGAGCAGTTCTTC.

V is TRBV11-3 and J is TRBJ2-2, with D perhaps TRBD1 (6 bases). V lost 0 bases to trimming and J lost 1 base, with 15 bases between them. Germline V gene sequence: CDR1 SGHNT, CDR2 YENEEA. This CDR3 has 18 residues. In nucleotides, the CDR3 is TGTGCCAGCAGCTTAGATATAATGGGGGCCAAGAACACCGGGGAGCTGTTTTTT. Translation: CASSLDIMGAKNTGELFF.

J is TRBJ1-1 and V is TRBV7-6; weak D call: TRBD1 (6 bases). The germline CDR1 and CDR2 sequences are SGHVS and FNYEAQ. The CDR3 is 18 residues long. The germline V and J ends were trimmed by 4 bases and 0 bases, with 21 bases remaining between them. CDR3 sequence: CASSWGTTTGHMNTEAFF. CDR3 nucleotides: TGTGCCAGCAGCTGGGGTACCACTACAGGGCACATGAACACTGAAGCTTTCTTT.

This clone is a singleton in its sample. The gene calls are TRBV6-6 and TRBJ2-2; no definite D call. Trimming pared 3 bases from V and 1 base from J, leaving 3 bases between. Germline-derived CDR1 and CDR2 are MNHNY and SVGAGI (reference sequence). The CDR3 is made up of 13 amino acids. CDR3 coding DNA: TGTGCCAGCAGTTATCAGAACACCGGGGAGCTGTTTTTT. This sequence encodes CASSYQNTGELFF.

The genes are TRBV29-1 and TRBJ2-2; TRBD1 might be the D (6 bases). Germline V gives CDR1 SQVTM, CDR2 ANQGSEA. The CDR3 totals 14 residues. Deletions cut 4 bases from V and 2 bases from J, with 11 bases between. CDR3 DNA: TGCAGCGTTGGGAACAGGGCAAACACCGGGGAGCTGTTTTTT. This sequence encodes CSVGNRANTGELFF.